The rows below give T cell receptor beta chains drawn from one sample of a study of blood T cells in healthy people across ages. Using its own MiXCR run on the 5' RACE reads, TCRdb lists one record per CDR3 protein. The data show 800,000 to 950,000 distinct CDR3 sequences, with 25% to 35% seen just once and approximately 10% held by the top ten. This sample also belongs to another study, concerning T cells of mothers and their children.

Sequencing was performed on blood. The origin of the receptors is a woman between 40 and 55 years old in good health. Each CDR3 is given with its conserved first and last residue. The D gene is left open where the match is weak. Clone sizes are given selectively: once, few, many, or a class where the clone is expanded.

V gene: TRBV29-1; clone size: few; D gene: TRBD1; J gene: TRBJ1-2; CDR3 protein: CSVLRTGSFFGYTF; CDR3 DNA: TGCAGCGTTCTGCGGACAGGGAGTTTCTTTGGCTACACCTTC
V gene: TRBV12-3/TRBV12-4; clone size: many; D gene: TRBD1; J gene: TRBJ1-4; CDR3 protein: CASSSRTGGLGELFF; CDR3 DNA: TGTGCCAGCAGTTCTCGGACAGGGGGACTCGGTGAACTGTTTTTT
V gene: TRBV5-5; clone size: NA; D gene: TRBD2; J gene: TRBJ2-7; CDR3 protein: CASSLGTSGGFPYEQYF; CDR3 DNA: TGTGCCAGCAGCTTGGGGACTAGCGGGGGTTTCCCCTACGAGCAGTACTTC
V gene: TRBV5-6; clone size: NA; D gene: TRBD1; J gene: TRBJ2-6; CDR3 protein: CASSSGQGAYGANALTF; CDR3 DNA: TGTGCCAGCAGCTCCGGACAGGGGGCTTATGGGGCCAACGCCCTGACTTTC
V gene: TRBV5-1; clone size: few; D gene: TRBD2; J gene: TRBJ2-1; CDR3 protein: CASSLEGTSHNEQFF; CDR3 DNA: TGCGCCAGCAGCTTGGAGGGGACTAGCCACAATGAGCAGTTCTTC
V gene: TRBV5-1; clone size: NA; D gene: TRBD2; J gene: TRBJ2-5; CDR3 protein: CASSDGLAGGLGQETQYF; CDR3 DNA: TGCGCCAGCAGCGATGGACTAGCGGGAGGGCTGGGACAAGAGACCCAGTACTTC
V gene: TRBV28; clone size: few; D gene: TRBD1; J gene: TRBJ1-1; CDR3 protein: CASSFRGRGGTEAFF; CDR3 DNA: TGTGCCAGCAGTTTCCGCGGCAGGGGGGGAACTGAAGCTTTCTTT
V gene: TRBV4-1; clone size: NA; D gene: TRBD2; J gene: TRBJ2-1; CDR3 protein: CASSRGIAGGSSYNEQFF; CDR3 DNA: TGCGCCAGCAGCCGGGGGATAGCGGGGGGGAGCTCCTACAATGAGCAGTTCTTC
V gene: TRBV6-5; clone size: many; D gene: TRBD1; J gene: TRBJ2-5; CDR3 protein: CASSSRTGPETQYF; CDR3 DNA: TGTGCCAGCAGTAGCAGGACAGGTCCAGAGACCCAGTACTTC
V gene: TRBV7-2; clone size: NA; D gene: NA; J gene: TRBJ2-7; CDR3 protein: CASSLLTGDSWYEQYF; CDR3 DNA: TGTGCCAGCAGCCTTCTGACAGGTGATTCTTGGTACGAGCAGTACTTC
V gene: TRBV28; clone size: few; D gene: NA; J gene: TRBJ2-7; CDR3 protein: CASSLRPPSSYEQYF; CDR3 DNA: TGTGCCAGCAGTTTGAGGCCACCAAGCTCCTACGAGCAGTACTTC
V gene: TRBV28; clone size: few; D gene: NA; J gene: TRBJ1-1; CDR3 protein: CASSLLGASNTEAFF; CDR3 DNA: TGTGCCAGCAGTTTATTAGGCGCCTCGAACACTGAAGCTTTCTTT
V gene: TRBV12-3/TRBV12-4; clone size: many; D gene: NA; J gene: TRBJ2-7; CDR3 protein: CASSLIDRLSYEQYF; CDR3 DNA: TGTGCCAGCAGTTTAATCGACAGGCTCTCCTACGAGCAGTACTTC
V gene: TRBV20-1; clone size: once; D gene: NA; J gene: TRBJ1-5; CDR3 protein: CSARVRGAPGQPQHF; CDR3 DNA: TGCAGTGCTAGAGTTCGCGGGGCGCCCGGTCAGCCCCAGCATTTT
V gene: TRBV28; clone size: NA; D gene: NA; J gene: TRBJ2-6; CDR3 protein: CASSLVGSLSSGANVLTF; CDR3 DNA: TGTGCCAGCAGTTTAGTAGGGTCCCTCAGCTCTGGGGCCAACGTCCTGACTTTC
V gene: TRBV5-1; clone size: NA; D gene: NA; J gene: TRBJ1-6; CDR3 protein: CASSLGGLNNSPLHF; CDR3 DNA: TGCGCCAGCAGCTTGGGAGGGCTTAATAATTCACCCCTCCACTTT
V gene: TRBV27; clone size: once; D gene: NA; J gene: TRBJ2-3; CDR3 protein: CASSSSSYVTDTQYF; CDR3 DNA: TGTGCCAGCAGTTCGTCCTCATATGTAACAGATACGCAGTATTTT
V gene: TRBV13; clone size: NA; D gene: TRBD1; J gene: TRBJ1-2; CDR3 protein: CASSLRGRPNGYTF; CDR3 DNA: TGTGCCAGCAGCTTAAGGGGGCGCCCCAATGGCTACACCTTC